This T cell receptor delta chain derives from a study of Vδ1+ human thymocytes (dated by TCRdb to the late 2010s). Regarding the study in general: The study characterised mRNA-level TRG and TRD CDR3 repertoires of highly purified Vdelta1+ thymocytes from young children as a data resource. Validation of the multiplex-based CDR3 amplicon strategy against 5'RACE-based CDR3 amplicon generation methods had been performed previously.

The investigation overall reported the following: The use of highly purified populations and single-cell validation was advised by the authors, since misinterpretation of bulk repertoire data could be caused by unexpected Vdelta2 sequences. In contrast to oligoclonal peripheral blood repertoires, thymic TRG and TRD repertoires appeared to be highly polyclonal with Gaussian CDR3 length distributions. No clustering by age or sex was observed, so analyses did not stratify donors by these variables. Numerous TRG clonotypes were shared among donors (up to roughly 7x10^3), while TRD repertoires were essentially private (a maximum of 116 shared). Although sort purity was high, roughly a fifth of thymic TRD sequences were Vdelta2 (with a few Vdelta3), in contrast to the peripheral blood Vdelta1+ controls.

A remark on this clone: Its target antigen remains unknown. No qualities accompany the bases; no much larger clone lies one base away.

RNA extraction was carried out with the RNeasy mini kit, and reverse transcription was then done using Superscript III. Multiplex PCR was used to generate CDR3 amplicons, with pooled V-gene forward primers and a constant-region reverse primer carrying Illumina adaptor overhangs. After gel purification, the amplicons were indexed with Nextera index primers over eight extra PCR cycles and then purified using AMPure XP beads. The libraries were sequenced on an Illumina MiSeq using paired-end 250 bp reads, dual indexing and a 20% PhiX spike-in. Under the source paper's analysis protocol: Reads were quality checked with FastQC, and TRG read pairs were merged with ea-utils fastq-join. IMGT/HighV-QUEST was used to annotate sequences, retaining only productive sequences with an unambiguous V-gene assignment, and each clonotype was defined by an identical CDR3 sequence. Downstream analysis used VDJtools 1.1.1, tcR 2.2.3, Treemap and vegan Shannon diversity in R 3.4.4. Clone calls in TCRdb were regenerated from the public reads with CATT, after which identical DNA sequences shared one row. V and J calls and clone size were set by TCRdb, not the authors. For this sample there are over 65,000 delta-chain clones; around 34% appear just once. Over 0.2% of the sample comes from the top ten.

Thymic samples were depleted of alphabeta T cells, then CD3+ TCRVdelta1+ TCRVdelta2- thymocytes were FACS-sorted. A purity of roughly 97% to 99.6% was achieved for sorted Vdelta1+ thymocytes. The thymic specimens were obtained from fewer than ten paediatric patients who were undergoing corrective cardiac surgery and ranged in age from roughly 5 days to 15 months. Thymic tissue was dispersed and mononuclear cells isolated on a Histopaque-1077 density gradient. For staining, the antibodies used were anti-TCRVdelta1 clone TS8.2, anti-TCRVdelta2 clone B6, anti-CD3 clone HIT3a and anti-TCRalphabeta clone IP26. From the germline V gene, CDR1 is TSWWSYY and CDR2 is QGS. V is trimmed back by 6 bases and J by 0 bases, and the junction contains 28 bases that no gene match accounts for. The CDR3 covers 22 residues, taking in both the cysteine and the phenylalanine. Just CDR3 DNA is preserved here, 66 bases in frame from base 1.

This TCR derives from a boy in the first two years of life who had congenital heart surgery. The chain is encoded by TRDV1 joined to TRDJ1; TRDD3 agrees with 7 junctional bases. Sequenced: Vdelta1+ gamma-delta thymocytes from the thymus. According to the study, the label for this sample's cell subset or site signals: FACS-sorted CD3+ TCRalphabeta- TCRVdelta1+ TCRVdelta2- thymocytes. The DNA sequence follows: TGTGCTCTTGGAAAAAACCTCGAAATCCGATACTGGGGAGCCCTGTACACCGATAAACTCATCTTT. It codes for CALGKNLEIRYWGALYTDKLIF.